Listed here are 20 T cell receptor beta chains from one sample, sequenced in a study of brain T cells in children with intractable seizures. TCRdb's copy holds only in-frame clones and misses some; the assay was immunoSEQ multiplex PCR. The table shows around 340,000 clones, with nearly 95% occurring only once. Described time point: blood from clinic visit 5 months post-surgery; TSC patient then seizure free. This specimen was peripheral blood, taken 5 to 6 months after surgery. The receptors originated from a boy in the first two years of life with tuberous sclerosis and intractable seizures.

The DNA for the CDR3 is TGTGCCAGCAGTGTACGCAGGAACACTGAAGCTTTCTTT. Residues: CASSVRRNTEAFF. This rearrangement joins TRBV6-4 to TRBJ1-1; D gene ambiguous. V was shortened by 4 bases and J by 1 base, with 7 bases between the two germline ends. Looked up from germline, CDR1 is MRHNA and CDR2 is SNTAGT. This CDR3 is 13 amino acids long.

The V gene is TRBV20-1, the J gene TRBJ2-5, with TRBD1 identical over 9 bases. The CDR3 is 14 amino acids. V shed 3 bases, J shed 5 bases, and the junction held 7 bases outside the gene matches. Germline V gene data show CDR1 as DFQATT and CDR2 as SNEGSKA (reference sequence). The CDR3 is CSASWTGVRETQYF. As DNA, the CDR3 is TGCAGTGCTAGTTGGACAGGGGTAAGGGAGACCCAGTACTTC.

V is TRBV28 and J is TRBJ1-1, with no clear D. The length of the CDR3 is 13 residues. In germline, CDR1 is MDHEN, CDR2 SYDVKM. V gave up 5 bases and J gave up 1 base, with 8 bases separating them. CDR3 region: CASSTDPNTEAFF. CDR3 DNA sequence: TGTGCCAGCAGTACCGACCCGAACACTGAAGCTTTCTTT. The full variable domain, rest sourced from reference TRBV28 and TRBJ1-1, is DVKVTQSSRYLVKRTGEKVFLECVQDMDHENMFWYRQDPGLGLRLIYFSYDVKMKEKGDIPEGYSVSREKKERFSLILESASTNQTSMYLCASSTDPNTEAFFGQGTRLTVV.

This chain links TRBV11-3 with TRBJ2-5; D remains unclear. CDR1 is SGHNT, CDR2 YENEEA, per germline. CDR3 size: 14 residues. The ends were cut back, 0 bases at V and 1 base at J, with 6 bases in the middle. The chain's CDR3 is CASSLDPAQETQYF. The CDR3 DNA reads as TGTGCCAGCAGCTTAGATCCAGCCCAAGAGACCCAGTACTTC.

The chain combines TRBV12-3 or TRBV12-4 with TRBJ1-1; the D is unclear. The V end lost 5 bases, the J end lost 0 bases, and 7 bases lay between the germline ends. CDR3 size: 13 residues. CDR3 nucleotide sequence: TGTGCCAGCAGTCCTTTCATGAACACTGAAGCTTTCTTT. Residues: CASSPFMNTEAFF.

CDR3 amino acids: CASSQANTHGYTF. For the CDR3, the DNA is TGTGCCAGCAGCCAAGCCAACACCCATGGCTACACCTTC. The rearrangement links TRBV3-1 (or the pseudogene TRBV3-2) to TRBJ1-2, with D unresolved. This CDR3 spans 13 amino acids. V was clipped by 1 base and J by 6 bases, with 9 bases between them. Germline V gives CDR1 LGHDT, CDR2 YNNKEL (reference sequence).

This clone was observed a single time. Other DNA sequences within the sample encode an identical CDR3. The chain has TRBV5-6 and TRBJ1-2; no definite D call. Germline CDR1 is SGHDT and CDR2 is YYEEEE. V lost 0 bases, J lost 2 bases, and 2 bases lay in between. The CDR3 contains 12 residues. The CDR3 sequence: CASSLDNYGYTF. The CDR3 DNA is TGTGCCAGCAGCTTGGACAACTATGGCTACACCTTC.

The chain joins TRBV2 to TRBJ1-4, with D perhaps matching TRBD1 (6 bases). V lost 6 bases and J 5 bases, leaving 13 bases between the germline ends. The CDR3 is 14 amino acids. Germline values: CDR1 SNHLY, CDR2 FYNNEI. The CDR3 region has the DNA TGTGCCAGCAGCGGACAGACAAAGAATGAAAAACTGTTTTTT. Translation gives CASSGQTKNEKLFF.

The CDR3 DNA is TGTGCCAGCAGCAACCCCGGGACAGCGAACACCGGGGAGCTGTTTTTT. Its protein is CASSNPGTANTGELFF. The rearrangement links TRBV9 to TRBJ2-2; 7 bases match TRBD1. Germline trimming cut 4 bases from V and 0 bases from J; bases unmatched to any gene: 6. This CDR3 contains 16 residues. CDR1 and CDR2 (germline): SGDLS, YYNGEE.

The chain joins TRBV12-5 to TRBJ2-3, with 8 bases fitting TRBD1. The ends lost 0 bases at V and 3 bases at J; junction bases unmatched: 11. CDR1 is LGHNT, CDR2 FRNRAP, per germline. The CDR3 sequence is 18 residues long. DNA for the CDR3: TGTGCTAGTGGTTTGGTACTGACAGGGGAAGTCCGGACAGATACGCAGTATTTT. Translated: CASGLVLTGEVRTDTQYF.

J is TRBJ2-7 and V is TRBV11-3; TRBD1 matches 8 bases. This CDR3 has 17 amino acids. The germline gives CDR1 SGHNT, CDR2 YENEEA. J was trimmed by 1 base and V by 5 bases; bases with no gene match: 13. CDR3 DNA: TGTGCCAGCAGCGGGCCCCTCTGGACAGGGAGTTCCTACGAGCAGTACTTC. It specifies CASSGPLWTGSSYEQYF.

CDR3 loop: CASSLGPSQGGYTF. The CDR3 DNA follows: TGCGCCAGCAGCTTGGGCCCCAGCCAAGGAGGCTACACCTTC. The chain employs TRBV5-1 and TRBJ1-2; no firm D call. Germline V gene data show CDR1 as SGHRS and CDR2 as YFSETQ. This CDR3 region has 14 residues. V dropped 0 bases and J dropped 8 bases, with 14 bases sitting between them.

V gene TRBV4-2 combines with J gene TRBJ2-3, with D hard to call. Germline values: CDR1 LGHNA, CDR2 YNFKEQ. This CDR3 is 12 amino acids long. The ends were cut back, 4 bases at V and 6 bases at J, with 8 bases in the middle. The CDR3 region has the DNA TGTGCCAGCAGCCTCATTGACGATACGCAGTATTTT. Translating gives CASSLIDDTQYF.

This clone was seen a single time. The chain carries TRBV5-1 and TRBJ2-7; no reliable D call. With 5 bases removed from V and 4 bases from J, the gap between germline ends came to 19 bases. The CDR3 contains 15 residues. Germline V gene sequence: CDR1 SGHRS, CDR2 YFSETQ. In DNA, the CDR3 is TGCGCCAGCAGACCCGACACGCTAGACCCTTACGAGCAGTACTTC. Its translation: CASRPDTLDPYEQYF. Full variable domain (missing parts from reference TRBV5-1 and TRBJ2-7): KAGVTQTPRYLIKTRGQQVTLSCSPISGHRSVSWYQQTPGQGLQFLFEYFSETQRNKGNFPGRFSGRQFSNSRSEMNVSTLELGDSALYLCASRPDTLDPYEQYFGPGTRLTVT.

V gene TRBV27 combines with J gene TRBJ1-2, with a weak D call TRBD1 (5 bases). Per germline, CDR1 MNHEY and CDR2 SMNVEV (reference sequence). The CDR3 extends over 15 amino acids. V was cut by 0 bases and J by 8 bases, with 16 bases left in between. The CDR3 DNA reads as TGTGCCAGCAGTTTATCGAAGTATGGGGGTACGGGCTACACCTTC. This encodes CASSLSKYGGTGYTF.

This clone was picked up one time. The chain is built from TRBV19 and TRBJ2-1; 9 bases agree with TRBD2. The V and J ends lost 5 bases and 5 bases, in that order; junction bases with no gene match: 7. This CDR3 is 15 amino acids long. Germline CDR1 reads LNHDA; CDR2 reads SQIVND (reference sequence). The CDR3 nucleotides read TGTGCCAGTAGTGGTAGGGGACTAGCTAACAATGAGCAGTTCTTC. This translates into CASSGRGLANNEQFF.

V and J are TRBV19 and TRBJ1-1; 9 nucleotides match TRBD1. The CDR3 is 14 amino acids. Per the germline V gene, CDR1 is LNHDA and CDR2 is SQIVND (reference sequence). The V and J ends lost 4 bases and 2 bases, in that order; junction bases with no gene match: 2. Here the CDR3 DNA reads TGTGCCAGTAGTAGGGACAGGGTTAACACTGAAGCTTTCTTT. It codes for CASSRDRVNTEAFF. Complete variable domain (other parts from reference TRBV19 and TRBJ1-1): DGGITQSPKYLFRKEGQNVTLSCEQNLNHDAMYWYRQDPGQGLRLIYYSQIVNDFQKGDIAEGYSVSREKKESFPLTVTSAQKNPTAFYLCASSRDRVNTEAFFGQGTRLTVV.

V and J are TRBV11-3 and TRBJ2-1; 9 bases fit TRBD2. The CDR3 loop spans 16 amino acids. The germline CDR1 and CDR2 sequences are SGHNT and YENEEA. With 3 bases clipped from V and 5 bases from J, the junction kept 8 bases outside the gene matches. CDR3 in DNA: TGTGCCAGCAGCTTTTTGGCGGGAGGGTTGGACAATGAGCAGTTCTTC. Translated: CASSFLAGGLDNEQFF.

V gene TRBV27 combines with J gene TRBJ1-5; D unclear. The CDR3 contains 13 residues. Germline assignment: CDR1 MNHEY and CDR2 SMNVEV (reference sequence). The germline V and J ends were trimmed by 6 bases and 5 bases, with 11 bases remaining between them. The CDR3 DNA is TGTGCCAGCAGCCCGAACCAGGATCAGCCCCAGCATTTT. Its translation: CASSPNQDQPQHF.

J is TRBJ2-1 and V is TRBV18; 10 bases are shared with TRBD1. Germline trimming cut 3 bases from V and 8 bases from J; bases unmatched to any gene: 7. The germline V gene has CDR1 KGHSH and CDR2 LQKENI. There are 15 residues in the CDR3. The CDR3 reads CASSPWTGGLDEQFF. DNA for the CDR3: TGTGCCAGCTCACCTTGGACAGGGGGTTTGGATGAGCAGTTCTTC.